This is a list of T cell receptor beta chains from one sample in a study of cytomegalovirus exposure and HLA in healthy donors. The data were produced by immunoSEQ multiplex PCR, yet TCRdb's version contains in-frame clones alone and is incomplete. The table has 150,000 to 200,000 clones, 77% seen once; the top ten hold 1.4%. Sequencing input: PBMCs. These TCRs come from a man aged 18 to 29 in good health and CMV-seronegative. Both conserved end residues are part of each CDR3. D genes are given only for firm matches. Rows give clone size only sometimes, using once, few, many, or a class for an expanded clone.

J,V,size,D,DNA,CDR3
TRBJ2-5,TRBV13,-,TRBD2,TGTGCCAGCAGCCCTAGCGGGGGGTTGCAAGAGACCCAGTACTTC,CASSPSGGLQETQYF
TRBJ2-7,TRBV30,-,-,TGTGCCTGGAACAGGTTCTTCGGCGAGCAGTACTTC,CAWNRFFGEQYF
TRBJ2-7,TRBV19,-,-,TGTGCCAGTAGTATTGGCTTTTCCTACGAGCAGTACTTC,CASSIGFSYEQYF
TRBJ1-5,TRBV27,-,TRBD1,TGTGCCAGCAGGGGGACAGGGGGAAAGACCCAGCATTTT,CASRGTGGKTQHF
TRBJ2-7,TRBV6-1,-,TRBD2,TGTGCCAGCAGTGAAGCCGGCGGGACTAGGGTCGAGCAGTACTTC,CASSEAGGTRVEQYF
TRBJ2-5,TRBV6-6,-,TRBD2,TGTGCCAGCAGTTTGAACGGGAGGGTTGAGACCCAGTACTTC,CASSLNGRVETQYF
TRBJ2-1,TRBV6-7,-,-,TGTGCCAGCAGTTACCGGGACAATGAGCAGTTCTTC,CASSYRDNEQFF
TRBJ2-1,TRBV4-1,-,-,TGCGCCAGCAGCCCCTTGGGCCTCAATGAGCAGTTCTTC,CASSPLGLNEQFF
TRBJ1-1,TRBV14,-,TRBD1,TGTGCCAGCAGTTTAGGACAGGGTTCTTCCGAAGCTTTCTTT,CASSLGQGSSEAFF
TRBJ2-1,TRBV29-1,-,-,TGCAGCGTCGGTGCCAGGGCCGGTGAGCAGTTCTTC,CSVGARAGEQFF
TRBJ2-3,TRBV6-1,-,TRBD1,TGTGCCAGCTCCGGGACAGCTAACACAGATACGCAGTATTTT,CASSGTANTDTQYF
TRBJ2-6,TRBV4-3,-,-,TGCGCCAGCAGCCAAGATCCTAGGGGGTCTGGGGCCAACGTCCTGACTTTC,CASSQDPRGSGANVLTF
TRBJ2-3,TRBV10-3,-,-,TGTGCCATCAGCCTAGAAGCCGATCGTGGTACGCAGTATTTT,CAISLEADRGTQYF
TRBJ1-2,TRBV7-3,-,TRBD1,TGTGCCAGCAGCTCAGGACAGGGGGCCATCTATGGCTACACCTTC,CASSSGQGAIYGYTF
TRBJ2-3,TRBV6-4,-,TRBD1,TGTGCCAGCAGTGACTCAGGGACAGGGGGCCCAGATACGCAGTATTTT,CASSDSGTGGPDTQYF
TRBJ2-7,TRBV9,-,-,TGTGCCAGCAGCGGAGGGATTACCCCCTACGAGCAGTACTTC,CASSGGITPYEQYF
TRBJ2-2,TRBV15,-,-,TGTGCCACCAGCCAGGGGTACACCGGGGAGCTGTTTTTT,CATSQGYTGELFF
TRBJ2-3,TRBV10-3,-,TRBD2,TGTGCCATCAGTGTCGGGGGGTCGAGCACAGATACGCAGTATTTT,CAISVGGSSTDTQYF
TRBJ1-2,TRBV18,few,TRBD1,TGTGCCAGCTCACCCGGGACAGGGGCCTATGGCTACACCTTC,CASSPGTGAYGYTF
TRBJ2-5,TRBV5-6,-,-,TGTGCCAGCAGCCGGCGGGGCTACCAAGAGACCCAGTACTTC,CASSRRGYQETQYF
TRBJ2-7,TRBV28,few,TRBD1,TGTGCCAGCAGTCCCGTCGACAGGGATTCCTACGAGCAGTACTTC,CASSPVDRDSYEQYF
TRBJ1-3,TRBV5-1,-,-,TGCGCCAGCAGCTTGTTCAGCTCTGGAAACACCATATATTTT,CASSLFSSGNTIYF
TRBJ1-5,TRBV7-2,few,TRBD1,TGTGCCAGCAGCAATAGTGGCAGGGGGTATCAGCCCCAGCATTTT,CASSNSGRGYQPQHF
TRBJ2-3,TRBV27,-,TRBD2,TGTGCCGCCGGAGGGCGGGGGGGCCCGGCAAGGGATACGCAGTATTTT,CAAGGRGGPARDTQYF
TRBJ1-1,TRBV2,few,-,TGTGCCAGCAAGCAACAGGGAAGGAACACTGAAGCTTTCTTT,CASKQQGRNTEAFF
TRBJ1-3,TRBV11-2,-,-,TGTGCCAGCAGCTTAGAGCCAGGAGGGGCTGGAAACACCATATATTTT,CASSLEPGGAGNTIYF
TRBJ2-2,TRBV7-2,-,-,TGTGCCAGCAGCTTAGTATGGGCCACCGGGGAGCTGTTTTTT,CASSLVWATGELFF
TRBJ2-1,TRBV5-1,-,TRBD2,TGCGCCAGCAGCGGTCCGGGACTAGCGGGAGGTGAGCAGTTCTTC,CASSGPGLAGGEQFF
TRBJ2-1,TRBV9,-,-,TGTGCCAGCAGCGTAGGGGTTCCTTTGGGGGGTGAGCAGTTCTTC,CASSVGVPLGGEQFF
TRBJ1-1,TRBV29-1,-,TRBD1,TGCAGCATCAGGGGGCGGGTGGTCACTGAAGCTTTCTTT,CSIRGRVVTEAFF
TRBJ2-2,TRBV7-6,-,TRBD1,TGTGCCAGCAGCTTCACCCAGACAGGGTACCGGACCGGGGAGCTGTTTTTT,CASSFTQTGYRTGELFF
TRBJ1-2,TRBV30,-,TRBD1,TGTGCCTGGAGTCCCGGGACAGCATACTATGGCTACACCTTC,CAWSPGTAYYGYTF
TRBJ1-5,TRBV6-5,-,TRBD1,TGTGCCAGCAGTACGGACAGGGGAAATCAGCCCCAGCATTTT,CASSTDRGNQPQHF
TRBJ1-2,TRBV6-5,-,TRBD1,TGTGCCAGCAGAGGGGACAGGGGCCATAACTATGGCTACACCTTC,CASRGDRGHNYGYTF
TRBJ1-4,TRBV9,-,TRBD1,TGTGCCAGCAGCGACGGACAGGCTAATGAAAAACTGTTTTTT,CASSDGQANEKLFF
TRBJ1-2,TRBV21-1,-,-,TGTGCCAGCAGCACGGACAGCCTACGAAACTATGGCTACACCTTC,CASSTDSLRNYGYTF
TRBJ2-4,TRBV25-1,few,-,TGTGCCAGCAGTGAGGGGGGGCTAACCAAAAACATTCAGTACTTC,CASSEGGLTKNIQYF
TRBJ1-5,TRBV6-1,once,TRBD1,TGTGCCAGCAGTGGACGACAGGGGGCTACGCAGCCCCAGCATTTT,CASSGRQGATQPQHF
TRBJ1-2,TRBV7-9,-,-,TGTGCCAGCAGCTTAGCGGTACAGGTGGAAGGCTACACCTTC,CASSLAVQVEGYTF
TRBJ1-2,TRBV5-8,-,-,TGTGCCAGCAGCCGAGGGAGGGGGTTCGCTAACTATGGCTACACCTTC,CASSRGRGFANYGYTF
TRBJ2-1,TRBV27,-,TRBD2,TGTGCCAGCAGCCTAGGGACTAGCGGGGTGTACAATGAGCAGTTCTTC,CASSLGTSGVYNEQFF
TRBJ1-1,TRBV23-1,-,-,TGCGCCAGCAGTCCGACTGTAACGAACACTGAAGCTTTCTTT,CASSPTVTNTEAFF